The rows below give T cell receptor beta chains drawn from one sample of a study of T-cell reconstitution after alpha-beta-depleted transplantation in children. TCRdb processed the PCR reads anew with MiXCR; each CDR3 protein has one entry. Of hundreds of thousands of distinct CDR3 sequences in the sample, 10% to 15% were seen once. The specimen comprised PBMCs, sampled before TCRalphabeta/CD19-depleted stem cell transplant. Receptors were obtained from a girl aged 2 to 10 with congenital amegakaryocytic thrombocytopenia, due to receive a stem cell transplant. Both conserved end residues are part of each CDR3. D genes are given only for firm matches. Clone size is shown for a subset of rows, as once, few, many or a class of expanded clone.

>-|many|TRBJ2-3|TRBV4-1
TGCGCCAGCAGCCAAATACGACTTGCAGATACGCAGTATTTT
CASSQIRLADTQYF
>-|-|TRBJ2-7|TRBV23-1
TGCGCCAGCAGTCCCGAGGCGAGAGGCTCCTACGAGCAGTACTTC
CASSPEARGSYEQYF
>-|-|TRBJ2-7|TRBV20-1
TGCAGTGCTTCCAGAGAGGGGGGGGACTACCCCTTCTACGAGCAGTACTTC
CSASREGGDYPFYEQYF
>-|-|TRBJ2-2|TRBV15
TGTGCCACCAGCAGATTTCCGACGAGGCCCGGGGAGCTGTTTTTT
CATSRFPTRPGELFF
>TRBD1|-|TRBJ1-1|TRBV2
TGTGCCAGCAGTCAACAGGGGCGACGCGCTTTCTTT
CASSQQGRRAFF
>-|many|TRBJ1-5|TRBV6-2/TRBV6-3
TGTGCCAGCAGTTACGGGGCGGAGCAGCCCCAGCATTTT
CASSYGAEQPQHF
>-|many|TRBJ2-7|TRBV6-5
TGTGCCAGCAGTTTTGGTCAGGGCGAGCAGTACTTC
CASSFGQGEQYF
>-|many|TRBJ2-2|TRBV6-1
TGTGCCAGCAGTGGACTCCCTAGCCTTTCGAACACCGGGGAGCTGTTTTTT
CASSGLPSLSNTGELFF
>TRBD2|few|TRBJ2-2|TRBV7-9
TGTGCCAGCAGCTTAGGGGACTATACCGGGGAGCTGTTTTTT
CASSLGDYTGELFF
>-|-|TRBJ1-1|TRBV12-3/TRBV12-4
TGTGCCAGCAGTTTGATCTGGAACACTGAAGCTTTCTTT
CASSLIWNTEAFF
>TRBD2|-|TRBJ2-5|TRBV5-1
TGCGCCAGCAGCTTAGTGACTAGCGGGAGGGCCTCAGAGACCCAGTACTTC
CASSLVTSGRASETQYF
>-|-|TRBJ1-1|TRBV10-3
TGTGCCATCAGTGGGCTAGGGACGGAAAACACTGAAGCTTTCTTT
CAISGLGTENTEAFF
>-|-|TRBJ1-5|TRBV15
TGTGCCACCAGCAGAGGGACAGTCAATCAGCCCCAGCATTTT
CATSRGTVNQPQHF
>-|many|TRBJ2-2|TRBV5-1
TGCGCCAGCAGCTTGGCAGCAGGGGGGTACGGCGGGGAGCTGTTTTTT
CASSLAAGGYGGELFF
>TRBD1|many|TRBJ2-1|TRBV28
TGTGCCAGCATCAGGGGGTTCTCCTACAATGAGCAGTTCTTC
CASIRGFSYNEQFF
>TRBD1|few|TRBJ2-1|TRBV29-1
TGCAGCGTTGATACAGGGGTCGATGAGCAGTTCTTC
CSVDTGVDEQFF
>-|many|TRBJ2-6|TRBV12-3/TRBV12-4
TGTGCCAGCAGCTTATTCTCTGGGGCCAACGTCCTGACTTTC
CASSLFSGANVLTF
>-|few|TRBJ2-4|TRBV7-8
TGTGCCAGCAGCTTAGCCCTGGGACGGGGAAACATTCAGTACTTC
CASSLALGRGNIQYF
>TRBD1|few|TRBJ2-5|TRBV12-3/TRBV12-4
TGTGCCAGCACCTTGGACAGGGGAATAAGGGAGACCCAGTACTTC
CASTLDRGIRETQYF
>TRBD1|-|TRBJ2-7|TRBV2
TGTGCCAGCAGTGAAGCTTACGGGACAGGCTACGAGCAGTACTTC
CASSEAYGTGYEQYF
>-|-|TRBJ1-2|TRBV20-1
TGCAGTGCTAGAGGTATCACCGGGGATGGCTACACCTTC
CSARGITGDGYTF
>-|many|TRBJ1-5|TRBV24-1
TGTGCCACCAGTGACCCGGTCGGCAGGAGGCAGCCCCAGCATTTT
CATSDPVGRRQPQHF
>-|many|TRBJ2-7|TRBV5-1
TGCGCCAGCAGCTTGGGGGACTTGGGCGAGCAGTACTTC
CASSLGDLGEQYF
>TRBD2|few|TRBJ2-7|TRBV3-1
TGTGCCAGCAGTCAAATAGCGGGAGACTACGAGCAGTACTTC
CASSQIAGDYEQYF
>-|many|TRBJ2-2|TRBV7-9
TGTGCCAGCAGCTTAGATGATGTGAACACCGGGGAGCTGTTTTTT
CASSLDDVNTGELFF
>-|many|TRBJ2-1|TRBV20-1
TGCAGTGCTAGTGCGGAATTCAATGAGCAGTTCTTC
CSASAEFNEQFF
>TRBD1|-|TRBJ1-1|TRBV29-1
TGCAGCGTTGAATATACAGGGGACACTGAAGCTTTCTTT
CSVEYTGDTEAFF
>-|many|TRBJ2-3|TRBV12-3/TRBV12-4
TGTGCCAGCAGGAGGACCACCAGGACCCTGCGTTATGATACGCAGTATTTT
CASRRTTRTLRYDTQYF
>TRBD2|-|TRBJ2-3|TRBV2
TGTGCCACCCAGGGACTAGGGGCAGATACGCAGTATTTT
CATQGLGADTQYF
>-|-|TRBJ2-2|TRBV7-9
TGTGCCAGCATTGCCCGGGACGGAAAGAACACCGGGGAGCTGTTTTTT
CASIARDGKNTGELFF
>TRBD1|many|TRBJ1-4|TRBV20-1
TGCAGTGCTAGAATAGGGACAGGGCAGGAAAAACTGTTTTTT
CSARIGTGQEKLFF
>TRBD2|many|TRBJ2-3|TRBV6-1
TGTGCCGCGGGGCTAGCGGGAGTTAGCACAGATACGCAGTATTTT
CAAGLAGVSTDTQYF
>-|-|TRBJ2-7|TRBV5-1
TGCGCCAGCAGCCGGGACCACATTTACGAGCAGTACTTC
CASSRDHIYEQYF
>-|many|TRBJ2-1|TRBV10-3
TGTGCCATCAGTGCGAGCGTAAGGGACAATGAGCAGTTCTTC
CAISASVRDNEQFF
>-|many|TRBJ2-3|TRBV20-1
TGCAGTGCTAGAGGGTCCTCCGGGAACCCCGCAGATACGCAGTATTTT
CSARGSSGNPADTQYF
>-|-|TRBJ2-2|TRBV11-3
TGTGCCAGCAGCTCTCTGACAGGTGGAAACGGGGAGCTGTTTTTT
CASSSLTGGNGELFF
>TRBD2|many|TRBJ2-1|TRBV20-1
TGCAGTGCTCTGAATAGCGGGAGGGGAACCGATGAGCAGTTCTTC
CSALNSGRGTDEQFF
>-|few|TRBJ1-2|TRBV12-3/TRBV12-4
TGTGCCAGCAGAGGACAGACCGGTGGCTACACCTTC
CASRGQTGGYTF
>-|-|TRBJ1-1|TRBV6-1
TGTGCCAGCAGTGCGAGCCAGGGCGAGAAAGCTTTCTTT
CASSASQGEKAFF
>-|many|TRBJ2-2|TRBV7-8
TGTGCCAGCAGCTTACAGGGAGTCCTCACCGGGGAGCTGTTTTTT
CASSLQGVLTGELFF